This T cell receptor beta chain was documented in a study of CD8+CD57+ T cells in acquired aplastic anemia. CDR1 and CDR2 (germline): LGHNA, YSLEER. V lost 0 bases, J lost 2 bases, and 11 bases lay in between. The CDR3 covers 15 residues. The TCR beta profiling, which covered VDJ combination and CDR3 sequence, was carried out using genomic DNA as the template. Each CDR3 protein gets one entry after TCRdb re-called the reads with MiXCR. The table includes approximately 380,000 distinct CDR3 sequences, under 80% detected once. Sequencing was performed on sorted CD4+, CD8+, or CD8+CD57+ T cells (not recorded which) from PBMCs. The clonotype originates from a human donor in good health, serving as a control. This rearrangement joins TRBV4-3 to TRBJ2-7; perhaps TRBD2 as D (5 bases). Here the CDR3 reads CASSQDGGDTYEQYF. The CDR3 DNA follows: TGCGCCAGCAGCCAAGATGGAGGAGACACCTACGAGCAGTACTTC.